Following are 15 T cell receptor beta chains from one sample sequenced in a study of T-cell reconstitution after alpha-beta-depleted transplantation in children. Preparation of the TCRbeta library used unique molecular identifiers. TCRdb used MiXCR to reprocess the PCR reads, holding one entry per CDR3 protein. The data hold hundreds of thousands of distinct CDR3 sequences, with over 9.5% observed a single time. The source was PBMCs, collected before TCRalphabeta/CD19-depleted stem cell transplant. The receptors here all came from a child under 10 years old with inherited bone marrow failure, due to receive a stem cell transplant.

Only a few counts were recorded for this clonotype. The chain employs TRBV18 and TRBJ1-1; 7 bases fit TRBD1. The CDR3 has 14 amino acids. Germline-derived CDR1 and CDR2 are KGHSH and LQKENI. V lost 6 bases, J lost 4 bases, and 8 bases stayed unmatched. CDR3 amino acids: CASSPRQGGTEAFF. CDR3 nucleotides: TGTGCCAGCTCTCCGCGACAGGGAGGCACTGAAGCTTTCTTT.

This clonotype was recorded at least ten times. The V and J genes are TRBV24-1 and TRBJ2-3, with D perhaps matching TRBD1 (5 bases). V was trimmed by 6 bases and J by 5 bases, leaving 14 bases between them. CDR1 KGHDR and CDR2 SFDVKD come from the germline V gene. The CDR3 is 14 amino acids. The CDR3, as DNA: TGTGCCACCAGTCAGCCAGGGTCCCGAGATACGCAGTATTTT. It is translated as CATSQPGSRDTQYF.

This clonotype was seen at least ten times. The chain links TRBV9 to TRBJ1-2; D might be TRBD1 (5 bases). V lost 3 bases, J lost 4 bases, and 22 bases lay in between. In germline, CDR1 is SGDLS, CDR2 YYNGEE. The length of the CDR3 is 17 residues. This CDR3 reads CASSGWTGPPGAYGYTF. The CDR3 DNA follows: TGTGCCAGCAGCGGATGGACGGGACCGCCAGGAGCCTATGGCTACACCTTC.

This clonotype was seen at least ten times. The junction shows a germline mismatch at one end, possibly a read error. The chain links TRBV27 to TRBJ1-2; 9 bases map to TRBD1. The CDR3 length is 14 residues. CDR1 and CDR2 from the germline V gene are MNHEY and SMNVEV (reference sequence). The CDR3 sequence is CASSWTGDFYGWSF. CDR3 nucleotide sequence: TGTGCCAGCAGTTGGACAGGGGATTTCTATGGCTGGTCCTTC.

This clonotype was detected many times. V and J are TRBV6-2 or TRBV6-3 and TRBJ2-2, with 7 positions matching TRBD1. V shed 4 bases, J shed 2 bases, and the junction held 7 bases outside the gene matches. Looked up from germline, CDR1 is MNHEY and CDR2 is SVGEGT. The CDR3 has 16 residues. DNA of the CDR3: TGTGCCAGCAGTTCTTATTGGACAGGAAACACCGGGGAGCTGTTTTTT. Translating gives CASSSYWTGNTGELFF.

This clonotype was seen only a few times. This chain links TRBV7-2 with TRBJ2-1; no clear D. CDR1 is SGHTA, CDR2 FQGNSA, per germline. V gave up 1 base and J gave up 6 bases, with 16 bases separating them. There are 16 residues in the CDR3. The CDR3: CASSLEGPMVGNEQFF. CDR3 nucleotide sequence: TGTGCCAGCAGCTTAGAGGGTCCCATGGTTGGCAATGAGCAGTTCTTC.

This clonotype occurred many times. The chain links TRBV28 to TRBJ1-1; D gene ambiguous. Looked up from germline, CDR1 is MDHEN and CDR2 is SYDVKM. V lost 3 bases to trimming and J lost 4 bases, with 9 bases between them. The CDR3 totals 13 residues. The CDR3 region is CASSFYTATEAFF. DNA of the CDR3: TGTGCCAGCAGTTTTTATACAGCCACTGAAGCTTTCTTT.

This clonotype was counted ten times or more. V gene TRBV29-1 combines with J gene TRBJ1-2; TRBD1 is a possible D gene (6 bases). Germline-derived CDR1 and CDR2 are SQVTM and ANQGSEA. The CDR3 loop spans 11 amino acids. With 5 bases removed from V and 4 bases from J, the gap between germline ends came to 8 bases. The CDR3 nucleotides read TGCAGCGTTCTGACAGGCTATGGCTACACCTTC. Amino acid sequence: CSVLTGYGYTF. Combining the CDR3 with reference TRBV29-1 and TRBJ1-2 gives the whole variable domain SAVISQKPSRDICQRGTSLTIQCQVDSQVTMMFWYRQQPGQSLTLIATANQGSEATYESGFVIDKFPISRPNLTFSTLTVSNMSPEDSSIYLCSVLTGYGYTFGSGTRLTVV.

This clonotype was seen a handful of times. In nucleotides, the CDR3 is TGTGCCAGCTCACCACCGGAGGTCGGGGAGCAGTTCTTC. Protein: CASSPPEVGEQFF. The chain combines TRBV18 with TRBJ2-1; TRBD2 might be the D (5 bases). The germline V gene encodes CDR1 KGHSH and CDR2 LQKENI. The V and J ends lost 0 bases and 10 bases respectively, with 10 bases between them. CDR3 length equals 13 residues.

At least ten counts were recorded for this clonotype. V and J are TRBV5-1 and TRBJ2-2; D call uncertain. Trimming left V 2 bases short and J 6 bases short, with 8 bases between. CDR1 and CDR2 (germline): SGHRS, YFSETQ. This CDR3 contains 13 residues. The CDR3 nucleotides are TGCGCCAGCAGCTTTCAAAAACCCGGGGAGCTGTTTTTT. Residues: CASSFQKPGELFF.

The sample holds many counts of this clonotype. The CDR3 is CASSLAYATEAFF. The CDR3 coding sequence is TGTGCCAGCAGTTTAGCGTATGCCACTGAAGCTTTCTTT. The chain has TRBV12-3 or TRBV12-4 and TRBJ1-1; D unresolved. The CDR3 length is 13 residues. V dropped 0 bases and J dropped 4 bases, with 6 bases sitting between them.

This clonotype has ten or more counts. The chain joins TRBV29-1 to TRBJ2-5; D unresolved. The germline V and J ends were trimmed by 0 bases and 2 bases, with 13 bases remaining between them. The CDR3 has 15 amino acids. CDR1 is SQVTM and CDR2 is ANQGSEA in the germline V gene. CDR3 sequence (DNA): TGCAGCGTTGAAGAATGGGGAAGTCGGCAAGAGACCCAGTACTTC. This sequence encodes CSVEEWGSRQETQYF.

This clonotype occurred many times. The chain is built from TRBV4-1 and TRBJ2-1; D remains ambiguous. CDR1 is MGHRA, CDR2 YSYEKL, per germline. This CDR3 has 13 amino acids. Trimming cost V 3 bases and J 6 bases, with 9 bases left between them. The CDR3 bases are TGCGCCAGCAGCCATGTCCGCTCCAATGAGCAGTTCTTC. It yields the protein CASSHVRSNEQFF.

This clonotype was seen many times. J is TRBJ2-5 and V is TRBV5-1; 9 bases map to TRBD2. This CDR3 is 14 amino acids long. From germline, CDR1 is SGHRS and CDR2 YFSETQ. With 4 bases clipped from V and 0 bases from J, the junction kept 1 base outside the gene matches. CDR3 amino acids: CASSLAGNQETQYF. The CDR3 coding sequence is TGCGCCAGCAGCCTAGCGGGAAACCAAGAGACCCAGTACTTC.

This clonotype was counted many times. The chain links TRBV9 to TRBJ2-7; perhaps TRBD1 as D (6 bases). The CDR3 runs to 15 residues. Germline CDR1 is SGDLS and CDR2 is YYNGEE. Trimming shortened V by 0 bases and J by 2 bases, and 12 bases separated the two germline ends. In nucleotides, the CDR3 is TGTGCCAGCAGCGTAGCTCTGCAGGGGCCCTACGAGCAGTACTTC. It specifies CASSVALQGPYEQYF.